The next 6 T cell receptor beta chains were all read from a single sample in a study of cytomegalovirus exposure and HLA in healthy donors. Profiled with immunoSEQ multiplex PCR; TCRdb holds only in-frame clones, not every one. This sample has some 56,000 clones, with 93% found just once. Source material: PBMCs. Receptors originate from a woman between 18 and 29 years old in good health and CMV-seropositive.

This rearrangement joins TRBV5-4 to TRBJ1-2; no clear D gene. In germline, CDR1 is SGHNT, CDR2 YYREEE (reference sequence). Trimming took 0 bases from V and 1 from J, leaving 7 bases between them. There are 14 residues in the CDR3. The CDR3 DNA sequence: TGTGCCAGCAGCTTGGATGCACTTAACTATGGCTACACCTTC. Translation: CASSLDALNYGYTF.

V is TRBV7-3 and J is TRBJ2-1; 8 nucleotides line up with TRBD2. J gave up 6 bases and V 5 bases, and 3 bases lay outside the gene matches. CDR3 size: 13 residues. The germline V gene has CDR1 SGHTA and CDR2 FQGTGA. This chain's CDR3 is CASSPSGGNEQFF. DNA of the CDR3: TGTGCCAGCAGCCCCAGCGGGGGCAATGAGCAGTTCTTC.

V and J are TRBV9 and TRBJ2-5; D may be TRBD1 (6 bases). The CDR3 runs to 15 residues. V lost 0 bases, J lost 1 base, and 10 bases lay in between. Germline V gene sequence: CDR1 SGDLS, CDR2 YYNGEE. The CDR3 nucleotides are TGTGCCAGCAGCGTAGAGGGCAGGGGCCAAGAGACCCAGTACTTC. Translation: CASSVEGRGQETQYF.

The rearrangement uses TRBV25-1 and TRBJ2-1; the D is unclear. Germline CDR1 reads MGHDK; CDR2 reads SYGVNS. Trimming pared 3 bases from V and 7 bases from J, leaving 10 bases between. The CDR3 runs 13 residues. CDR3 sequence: CASSDGLPNEQFF. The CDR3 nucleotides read TGTGCCAGCAGTGACGGTCTTCCTAATGAGCAGTTCTTC.

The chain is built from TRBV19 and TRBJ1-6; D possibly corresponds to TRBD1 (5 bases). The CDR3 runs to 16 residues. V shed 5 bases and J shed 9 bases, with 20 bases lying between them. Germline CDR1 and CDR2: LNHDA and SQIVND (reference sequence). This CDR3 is CASSALTGTGSSPLHF. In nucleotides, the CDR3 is TGTGCCAGTAGTGCCCTAACAGGCACAGGTAGTTCACCCCTCCACTTT.

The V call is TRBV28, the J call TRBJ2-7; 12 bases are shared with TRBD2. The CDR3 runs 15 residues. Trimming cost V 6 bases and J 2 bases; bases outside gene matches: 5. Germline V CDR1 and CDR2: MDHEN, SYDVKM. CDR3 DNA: TGTGCCAGCAGAGAGAGACTAGCGGGGGCCTACGAGCAGTACTTC. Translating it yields CASRERLAGAYEQYF.